This T cell receptor (beta chain) was captured in a study of T cell responses to AZD1222 COVID-19 vaccine. Study information: Timing groups of about 4 and about 12 weeks for second doses were pooled.

The protocol was immunoSEQ multiplex PCR, while the TCRdb copy is restricted to in-frame clones and leaves out a portion. The data show some 120,000 clones, about nine tenths seen once. Study-wide results and limits: Clonal diversity was possibly underestimated, and white British individuals and females predominated among donors. Spike-specific TCR breadth and depth both grew after two AZD1222 doses.

V lost 7 bases and J lost 2; bases outside the gene matches: 11. CDR3 length equals 16 residues. CDR1 and CDR2 (germline): SGHTA, FQGNSA. On this clone: Antigen: not known.

The source is an adult in good health. The rearrangement joins TRBV7-2 to TRBJ2-1; 7 bases align to TRBD2. Sequences were derived from peripheral blood, sampled on day 0 of AZD1222 vaccination. The DNA of the CDR3 is TGTGCCAGCATACGCAGCGGGACCGGGGCCTACAATGAGCAGTTCTTC. Translation: CASIRSGTGAYNEQFF.